The clone carrying this T cell receptor beta chain was seen at least ten times. Its antigen is not known. By quantitative 5'-RACE with molecular barcodes, the TCR beta libraries were made. TCRdb re-derived calls from the 5' RACE reads in MiXCR, one entry per CDR3 protein. The table has about 460,000 distinct CDR3 sequences, roughly 5.3% seen once. This sample stems from a study of CD8 T cells in ankylosing spondylitis. Regarding the study as a whole: There was reportedly significant enrichment of clones that were disease-linked in matched ankylosing spondylitis synovial fluid. Ankylosing spondylitis blood seemed to carry a telltale TCR beta motif made of under ten highly homologous variants. Earlier authors reported some of these motif variants in reactive arthritis synovial fluid and blood.

This CDR3 has 13 amino acids. Per germline, CDR1 ENHRY and CDR2 SYGVKD. V gave up 5 bases and J gave up 5 bases, with 12 bases separating them. This clonotype originated in a male donor with ankylosing spondylitis. The chain links TRBV10-3 to TRBJ1-1, with D unresolved. Sequences were obtained from blood, either unsorted or a sorted T cell fraction (not recorded which). The CDR3 DNA reads as TGTGCCATCAGTACCGGCCGAGGGACTGAAGCTTTCTTT. Its protein product is CAISTGRGTEAFF.